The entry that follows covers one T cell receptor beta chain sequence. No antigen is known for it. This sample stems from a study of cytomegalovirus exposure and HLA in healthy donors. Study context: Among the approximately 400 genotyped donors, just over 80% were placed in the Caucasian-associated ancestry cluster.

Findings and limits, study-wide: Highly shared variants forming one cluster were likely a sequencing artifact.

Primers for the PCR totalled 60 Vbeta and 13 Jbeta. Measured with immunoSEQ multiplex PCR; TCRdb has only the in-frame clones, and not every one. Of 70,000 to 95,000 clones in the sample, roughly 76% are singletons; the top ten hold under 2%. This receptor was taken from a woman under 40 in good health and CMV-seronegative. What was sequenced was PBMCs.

Written as DNA, the CDR3 is TGCGCCAGCAGCTTGACAGGGCTCAACACTGAAGCTTTCTTT. As protein: CASSLTGLNTEAFF. J is TRBJ1-1 and V is TRBV5-1; D is perhaps TRBD1 (6 bases). V shed 1 base and J shed 2 bases, with 9 bases lying between them. Germline V CDR1 and CDR2: SGHRS, YFSETQ. The CDR3 has 14 residues.